The 25 T cell receptor beta chains presented below share a single source sample, sequenced in a study of blood T cell repertoires in COVID-19 (dated by TCRdb to the early 2020s). Libraries were made using the immunoSEQ multiplex PCR assay. As stored in TCRdb, this immuneACCESS dataset retains in-frame rearrangements with V and J assigned. A fraction of the clones does not appear; measured against another copy, unresolved V genes explain less than half of the discrepancy, and the remainder lacks a known reason. Here the sample has over 150,000 clones; over 80% occur a single time. 7.6% of the sample goes to the ten largest clones. Sequenced: peripheral blood. Receptors were obtained from a woman between 70 and 85 years old with COVID-19, enrolled during active disease.

This chain joins TRBV7-9 and TRBJ2-5, with D hard to call. Trimming pared 1 base from V and 5 bases from J, leaving 8 bases between. The germline V gene encodes CDR1 SEHNR and CDR2 FQNEAQ (reference sequence). The CDR3 spans 13 residues. In DNA form, the CDR3 reads TGTGCCAGCAGCTTAGGCGGCCGGGAGACCCAGTACTTC. Residues: CASSLGGRETQYF.

J is TRBJ2-3 and V is TRBV10-1, with 9 bases that match TRBD1. Germline V gene lookup returns CDR1 WNHNN and CDR2 SYGVQD (reference sequence). V was clipped by 8 bases and J by 6 bases; unmatched bases: 6. The CDR3 runs to 13 residues. CDR3 sequence: CASGRQGVDTQYF. The DNA of the CDR3 is TGCGCCAGCGGTAGACAGGGGGTGGATACGCAGTATTTT.

J is TRBJ2-7 and V is TRBV5-4, with 11 bases that match TRBD2. The CDR3 covers 16 residues. V lost 1 base, J lost 6 bases, and 9 bases stayed unmatched. Germline assignment: CDR1 SGHNT and CDR2 YYREEE (reference sequence). DNA for the CDR3: TGTGCCAGCAGCTTGAGGGCCGCTAGCGGGAGGTCCGAGCAGTACTTC. It yields the protein CASSLRAASGRSEQYF.

The rearrangement joins TRBV5-1 to TRBJ1-1, with D unclear. The CDR3 has 14 residues. Trimming removed 2 bases from V and 1 base from J, with 9 bases in between. Looked up from germline, CDR1 is SGHRS and CDR2 is YFSETQ. The CDR3 protein is CASSFAAGNTEAFF. The CDR3 region has the DNA TGCGCCAGCAGCTTCGCAGCGGGGAACACTGAAGCTTTCTTT.

The CDR3 nucleotides are TGTGCCAGCAGCCAAGAGATGGGAGGGCCTTGGGGGAGCGAAAAACTGTTTTTT. This sequence encodes CASSQEMGGPWGSEKLFF. The V gene is TRBV3-1 (or the pseudogene TRBV3-2), the J gene TRBJ1-4, with D maybe TRBD1 (5 bases). V was clipped by 0 bases and J by 8 bases, with 22 bases between them. CDR3 length: 18 amino acids. CDR1 and CDR2 (germline): LGHDT, YNNKEL (reference sequence).

A few counts support this clone. Other DNA sequences from this sample encode an identical CDR3 as well. The rearrangement links TRBV18 to TRBJ1-2; TRBD1 matches at 9 bases. The CDR3 loop spans 13 amino acids. Germline CDR1 KGHSH, CDR2 LQKENI. The junction had 2 bases not matched to a gene; V was cut back by 3 bases and J by 6 bases. The CDR3, as DNA: TGTGCCAGCTCACCTGACAGGGGGAATGGCTACACCTTC. As protein: CASSPDRGNGYTF.

V gene TRBV29-1 combines with J gene TRBJ2-2; TRBD1 might be the D (5 bases). V lost 3 bases to trimming and J lost 2 bases, with 10 bases between them. Germline loops: CDR1 SQVTM, CDR2 ANQGSEA. The CDR3 sequence is 14 residues long. The CDR3 protein is CSVDSQGNTGELFF. The CDR3, as DNA: TGCAGCGTTGATAGTCAGGGTAACACCGGGGAGCTGTTTTTT.

The rearrangement uses TRBV18 and TRBJ1-5; D might be TRBD1 (5 bases). The germline gives CDR1 KGHSH, CDR2 LQKENI. The V and J ends lost 1 base and 6 bases respectively, with 16 bases between them. The length of the CDR3 is 16 residues. The CDR3 sequence is CASSPRGLEGTQPQHF. The CDR3 DNA is TGTGCCAGCTCACCACGTGGTCTGGAGGGGACTCAGCCCCAGCATTTT.

The chain combines TRBV10-1 with TRBJ2-3, with 8 positions matching TRBD2. This CDR3 contains 15 residues. After removal of 4 bases from V and 4 bases from J, the junction contained 7 bases not matched to a gene. Looked up from germline, CDR1 is WNHNN and CDR2 is SYGVQD (reference sequence). CDR3 nucleotides: TGCGCCAGCAGTGGGTCGGGAGGGCCCGCAGATACGCAGTATTTT. It specifies CASSGSGGPADTQYF.

This clone was observed a handful of times. The genes are TRBV7-2 and TRBJ2-3, with D uncertain. Trimming stripped 5 bases from V and 6 bases from J, with 12 bases between. The CDR3 runs to 13 residues. In germline, CDR1 is SGHTA, CDR2 FQGNSA. CDR3 protein: CASSAEPEDTQYF. The CDR3 coding sequence is TGTGCCAGCAGCGCGGAACCGGAGGATACGCAGTATTTT.

The chain carries TRBV6-6 and TRBJ2-3; 11 bases match TRBD2. The CDR3 has 16 amino acids. The trim removed 4 bases at V and 5 bases at J, leaving 8 bases unmatched. Per the germline V gene, CDR1 is MNHNY and CDR2 is SVGAGI (reference sequence). CDR3 region: CASSSTSGMIGDTQYF. The CDR3 DNA sequence: TGTGCCAGCAGTTCGACTAGCGGGATGATAGGAGATACGCAGTATTTT.

This clone was seen a handful of times. This chain links TRBV27 with TRBJ1-6, with TRBD1 matching over 11 bases. The CDR3 has 18 residues. Losses at the gene ends were 5 bases for V and 6 bases for J; bases not matched to a gene: 12. The germline CDR1 and CDR2 sequences are MNHEY and SMNVEV (reference sequence). The CDR3 protein is CASSPPPDRGLLNSPLHF. The CDR3 DNA reads TGTGCCAGCAGTCCCCCCCCGGACAGGGGGCTTCTTAATTCACCCCTCCACTTT.

The chain links TRBV10-3 to TRBJ2-3, with 8 bases lining up with TRBD2. The CDR3 contains 13 residues. The germline CDR1 and CDR2 sequences are ENHRY and SYGVKD. J gave up 4 bases and V 11 bases, and 8 bases lay outside the gene matches. The chain's CDR3 is CAAQRESSDTQYF. In DNA form, the CDR3 reads TGTGCCGCGCAGCGGGAGTCTTCAGATACGCAGTATTTT.

V usage is TRBV19 and J usage is TRBJ1-1, with D possibly matching TRBD1 (6 bases). CDR3 length equals 11 residues. CDR1 and CDR2 (germline): LNHDA, SQIVND (reference sequence). Deletions cut 4 bases from V and 8 bases from J, with 8 bases between. The CDR3 sequence is CASSNRAEAFF. CDR3 bases: TGTGCCAGTAGTAACAGGGCAGAAGCTTTCTTT.

This clone has more than one count but fewer than ten. The J gene is TRBJ2-3, the V gene TRBV29-1; TRBD2 matches at 10 bases. V gave up 1 base and J gave up 1 base; unmatched junction bases: 8. Germline V gene lookup returns CDR1 SQVTM and CDR2 ANQGSEA. The CDR3 extends over 17 amino acids. DNA for the CDR3: TGCAGCGTTGAAGGTGGTACGCTAGCGGGAGGCACAGATACGCAGTATTTT. This gives the protein CSVEGGTLAGGTDTQYF.

This clone was seen more than once but under ten times. The chain recombines TRBV14 with TRBJ1-2; TRBD1 aligns across 11 bases. CDR3 length: 15 residues. Germline lookup yields CDR1 SGHDN and CDR2 FVKESK. V lost 3 bases and J lost 7; bases outside the gene matches: 7. The CDR3 sequence is CASSQAGTGGSGYTF. CDR3 DNA: TGTGCCAGCAGCCAGGCCGGGACAGGGGGATCTGGCTACACCTTC. The full variable domain, its missing parts supplied by reference TRBV14 and TRBJ1-2, is EAGVTQFPSHSVIEKGQTVTLRCDPISGHDNLYWYRRVMGKEIKFLLHFVKESKQDESGMPNNRFLAERTGGTYSTLKVQPAELEDSGVYFCASSQAGTGGSGYTFGSGTRLTVV.

The chain uses TRBV7-2 and TRBJ1-5; 8 bases line up with TRBD1. The V segment lost 3 bases and the J segment 6 bases; nucleotides outside the gene matches: 7. The CDR3 extends over 15 amino acids. From germline, CDR1 is SGHTA and CDR2 FQGNSA. In DNA, the CDR3 is TGTGCCAGCAGCTTGTGGACAGGGAGGGGTCAGCCCCAGCATTTT. This codes for CASSLWTGRGQPQHF.

The chain links TRBV19 to TRBJ2-4; 7 bases fit TRBD1. The V segment lost 5 bases and the J segment 6 bases; nucleotides outside the gene matches: 4. Germline CDR1 LNHDA, CDR2 SQIVND (reference sequence). This CDR3 region has 13 residues. The CDR3 sequence: CASSLRQGNIQYF. The CDR3 nucleotides are TGTGCCAGTAGTCTGAGACAGGGAAACATTCAGTACTTC.

The chain uses TRBV7-9 and TRBJ1-1, with unresolved D. V lost 0 bases to trimming and J lost 5 bases, with 4 bases between them. Looked up from germline, CDR1 is SEHNR and CDR2 is FQNEAQ (reference sequence). This CDR3 spans 12 amino acids. CDR3 DNA: TGTGCCAGCAGCTTAGCCGCGACTGAAGCTTTCTTT. The encoded protein is CASSLAATEAFF.

The rearrangement uses TRBV7-2 and TRBJ2-7; D gene ambiguous. The germline V gene encodes CDR1 SGHTA and CDR2 FQGNSA. V was shortened by 1 base and J by 3 bases, with 10 bases between the two germline ends. The CDR3 runs to 14 residues. CDR3 amino acids: CASSLGRLFYEQYF. The CDR3 DNA sequence: TGTGCCAGCAGCTTAGGGCGGCTCTTCTACGAGCAGTACTTC.

The rearrangement joins TRBV4-1 to TRBJ1-1; D is undetermined. The CDR3 loop spans 14 amino acids. The V and J ends lost 0 bases and 4 bases respectively, with 9 bases between them. Germline values: CDR1 MGHRA, CDR2 YSYEKL. CDR3 sequence reads: CASSQELGGTEAFF. The CDR3 nucleotides read TGCGCCAGCAGCCAAGAGTTGGGAGGCACTGAAGCTTTCTTT.

V is TRBV25-1 and J is TRBJ1-5; weak D call: TRBD1 (5 bases). The CDR3 spans 13 residues. V was clipped by 5 bases and J by 1 base, with 6 bases between them. Germline CDR1 MGHDK, CDR2 SYGVNS. The CDR3 sequence is CASSYRSNQPQHF. The CDR3 nucleotides read TGTGCCAGCAGTTACAGGAGCAATCAGCCCCAGCATTTT.

Comment on this clone: Additional DNA sequences in this sample encode the identical CDR3. This chain uses TRBV6-5 with TRBJ2-5; TRBD2 is a possible D gene (5 bases). Trimming pared 0 bases from V and 2 bases from J, leaving 7 bases between. Germline CDR1 MNHEY, CDR2 SVGAGI. The CDR3 has 14 amino acids. CDR3 in DNA: TGTGCCAGCAGTTACTCGGGCGGGCAAGAGACCCAGTACTTC. Translating gives CASSYSGGQETQYF.

V gene TRBV11-1 combines with J gene TRBJ1-6; TRBD1 matches at 7 bases. Germline values: CDR1 SGHAT, CDR2 FQDESV (reference sequence). The V and J ends lost 5 bases and 14 bases, in that order; junction bases with no gene match: 12. The CDR3 sequence is 14 residues long. The CDR3 spells CASSEDRSLGALHF. The CDR3 bases are TGTGCCAGCAGCGAGGACAGGTCCCTAGGGGCCCTCCACTTT.

The V and J genes are TRBV5-4 and TRBJ2-1, with 10 nucleotides matching TRBD1. V gave up 0 bases and J gave up 8 bases; unmatched junction bases: 8. Germline CDR1 reads SGHNT; CDR2 reads YYREEE (reference sequence). The CDR3 covers 16 residues. DNA for the CDR3: TGTGCCAGCAGCTTGGCCGGGACAGGGGAGTTTGATGAGCAGTTCTTC. Its translation is CASSLAGTGEFDEQFF. The variable domain in full, with the rest retrieved from reference TRBV5-4 and TRBJ2-1, is ETGVTQSPTHLIKTRGQQVTLRCSSQSGHNTVSWYQQALGQGPQFIFQYYREEENGRGNFPPRFSGLQFPNYSSELNVNALELDDSALYLCASSLAGTGEFDEQFFGPGTRLTVL.